Each of the 13 T cell receptor beta chains below was sequenced from the same sample in a study of identical twins. One entry per CDR3 protein results from TCRdb running MiXCR on the 5' RACE reads. The repertoire holds 600,000 to 800,000 distinct CDR3 sequences, with around 20% as singletons. The same specimen was also included in a second study, on T cells expressing NK-cell markers.

The sequenced sample was PBMCs. Receptor source: a woman aged 18-35 years in good health.

This clonotype has a handful of counts. Sequence at one end of the junction differs from germline and may be a read error. V gene TRBV6-5 combines with J gene TRBJ2-3, with D perhaps TRBD2 (6 bases). The CDR3 has 17 residues. Germline V gene sequence: CDR1 MNHEY, CDR2 SVGAGI. The CDR3 region has the DNA TGTGCCAGCAGTTACTCGGCGTGGGGAGGAGGCACAGATACACAGTATTTT. This encodes CASSYSAWGGGTDTQYF.

V usage is TRBV14 and J usage is TRBJ2-5; 11 bases align to TRBD2. Unmatched junction bases numbered 4, after V lost 0 bases and J lost 1 base. The CDR3 is made up of 17 amino acids. Germline loops: CDR1 SGHDN, CDR2 FVKESK. The chain's CDR3 is CASSQDHGTSGQETQYF. CDR3 bases: TGTGCCAGCAGCCAAGATCACGGGACTAGCGGCCAAGAGACCCAGTACTTC.

CDR3 nucleotide sequence: TGTGCCAGCAGTTTATCTTGGGGGTGGGACACTGAAGCTTTCTTT. It specifies CASSLSWGWDTEAFF. The chain carries TRBV12-3 or TRBV12-4 and TRBJ1-1; D is perhaps TRBD1 (5 bases). V was pared by 2 bases and J by 3 bases, with 13 bases between. CDR3 length: 15 amino acids.

The sample holds a few counts of this clonotype. The CDR3 sequence is CASSLAHVGEPYEQYF. In DNA, the CDR3 is TGCGCCAGCAGCTTGGCCCATGTCGGGGAACCCTACGAGCAGTACTTC. This rearrangement joins TRBV5-1 to TRBJ2-7; tentative D call: TRBD2 (5 bases). Trimming pared 0 bases from V and 2 bases from J, leaving 15 bases between. This CDR3 region has 16 residues. Per germline, CDR1 SGHRS and CDR2 YFSETQ.

This clonotype appeared a few times. The chain joins TRBV20-1 to TRBJ2-1; 9 nucleotides agree with TRBD2. Trimming took 1 base from V and 8 from J; bases not matched to a gene: 6. The germline V gene has CDR1 DFQATT and CDR2 SNEGSKA (reference sequence). This CDR3 region has 14 residues. Written as DNA, the CDR3 is TGCAGTGCTAGAGCGTGGGAGCGGGAGGATGAGCAGTTCTTC. Encoded protein: CSARAWEREDEQFF.

As for this clonotype: One junction end disagrees with the germline gene, perhaps due to a read error. The rearrangement links TRBV3-1 to TRBJ2-7; D is perhaps TRBD1 (6 bases). CDR3 length equals 15 residues. Germline loops: CDR1 LGHDT, CDR2 YNNKEL (reference sequence). The CDR3 protein is CATSQGQFGSYEQYF. CDR3 nucleotides: TGTGCCACCAGCCAAGGACAGTTTGGCTCCTACGAGCAGTACTTC.

The chain joins TRBV5-1 to TRBJ2-3; a weak D match, TRBD2 (6 bases). The V gene's germline CDR1 is SGHRS and CDR2 YFSETQ. The CDR3 consists of 15 residues. The V end was cut by 0 bases, the J end by 2 bases, with 10 bases between. CDR3 coding DNA: TGCGCCAGCAGCTTGGTCGGGAGAATCACAGATACGCAGTATTTT. Translating it yields CASSLVGRITDTQYF.

This clonotype was seen only a few times. V usage is TRBV5-1 and J usage is TRBJ2-3, with D possibly matching TRBD2 (5 bases). This CDR3 comprises 16 residues. Germline V gene sequence: CDR1 SGHRS, CDR2 YFSETQ. V lost 0 bases and J lost 4, with 15 bases in between. CDR3: CASSLAVTSRADTQYF. The DNA of the CDR3 is TGCGCCAGCAGCTTGGCCGTCACTAGTCGAGCAGATACGCAGTATTTT.

This clonotype was observed a handful of times. The chain links TRBV7-2 to TRBJ1-2; weak D call: TRBD1 (5 bases). V was shortened by 9 bases and J by 6 bases, with 11 bases between the two germline ends. The CDR3 extends over 11 amino acids. From germline, CDR1 is SGHTA and CDR2 FQGNSA. The CDR3 sequence is CARGERDGYTF. In DNA, the CDR3 is TGTGCCAGGGGGGAACGGGATGGCTACACCTTC.

The rearrangement joins TRBV7-9 to TRBJ2-1; 7 nucleotides align to TRBD1. With V trimmed by 4 bases and J by 7 bases, 7 bases remained unmatched. The germline V gene encodes CDR1 SEHNR and CDR2 FQNEAQ (reference sequence). This CDR3 is 14 amino acids long. The chain's CDR3 is CASSSPTGRNEQFF. CDR3 bases: TGTGCCAGCAGCTCCCCGACAGGGAGAAATGAGCAGTTCTTC.

This clonotype was seen a handful of times. The chain is built from TRBV27 and TRBJ2-3; the match to TRBD1 covers 11 bases. Germline V gene sequence: CDR1 MNHEY, CDR2 SMNVEV (reference sequence). The CDR3 runs 15 residues. V gave up 5 bases and J gave up 4 bases; unmatched junction bases: 5. The CDR3 loop reads CASSLRTGGPDTQYF. The CDR3 coding sequence is TGTGCCAGCAGTCTGAGGACAGGGGGCCCAGATACGCAGTATTTT.

This clonotype occurred a few times. The V and J genes are TRBV5-6 and TRBJ2-5, with TRBD2 matching 7 bases. Germline loops: CDR1 SGHDT, CDR2 YYEEEE. Trimming took 2 bases from V and 0 from J; bases not matched to a gene: 4. The CDR3 has 15 residues. CDR3 in DNA: TGTGCCAGCAGCTTATACGGGAGGTACCAAGAGACCCAGTACTTC. As protein: CASSLYGRYQETQYF.

The rearrangement uses TRBV20-1 and TRBJ2-3; the D is unclear. Germline V gene lookup returns CDR1 DFQATT and CDR2 SNEGSKA (reference sequence). V was shortened by 2 bases and J by 4 bases, with 7 bases between the two germline ends. This CDR3 region has 12 residues. In DNA form, the CDR3 reads TGCAGTGCTAGATCCGAATCAGATACGCAGTATTTT. This translates into CSARSESDTQYF.